The present TCR beta chain was sequenced within a study of OX40 agonist ivuxolimab in advanced cancers. The V end lost 3 bases, the J end lost 7 bases, and 15 bases lay between the germline ends. Germline values: CDR1 MNHEY, CDR2 SVGAGI. CDR3 length: 15 residues. Some clones are missing from TCRdb's copy, which holds only in-frame ones; the method was immunoSEQ multiplex PCR. The data hold some 60,000 clones, with about 88% observed a single time. The sequence came from an adult with an advanced solid tumor such as melanoma, head and neck, liver or kidney cancer. The sample was CD4+ or CD8+ T cells sorted from blood, taken in a trial of the OX40 agonist ivuxolimab. The V and J genes are TRBV6-5 and TRBJ1-4; no firm D call. CDR3 protein: CASSYRSAAGEKLFF. The CDR3 nucleotides read TGTGCCAGCAGTTATCGTTCAGCGGCGGGTGAAAAACTGTTTTTT.